The 32 T cell receptor beta chains below were found in one sample sequenced in a study of cytomegalovirus exposure and HLA in healthy donors (dated by TCRdb to 2016 to 2017). Libraries were constructed by the immunoSEQ multiplex PCR assay. For the multiplex PCR, a mixture combining 60 forward primers for TCR Vbeta segments and 13 reverse primers for TCR Jbeta segments was used. Imported from immuneACCESS, the table was reduced by TCRdb to in-frame sequences with V and J called. These copies leave out some clones; in studies compared against another copy, an unresolved V gene accounts for under half, and the cause of the remainder is not known. In all, the sample holds about 160,000 clones, and about 78% of those were seen once. The top ten hold more than 1.2% of the sample. The sequenced material came from PBMCs. The receptor source for this set is a male donor in good health and CMV-seronegative.

CDR3 in DNA: TGTGCCAGCAGCTTAGACGGAGAATATGGCTACACCTTC. Translating gives CASSLDGEYGYTF. The genes are TRBV7-2 and TRBJ1-2; no firm D call. This CDR3 has 13 amino acids. V lost 1 base, J lost 5 bases, and 8 bases lay in between. The germline V gene has CDR1 SGHTA and CDR2 FQGNSA.

The J gene is TRBJ2-5, the V gene TRBV18, with D uncertain. This CDR3 contains 14 residues. V lost 4 bases and J lost 5, with 14 bases in between. CDR1 KGHSH and CDR2 LQKENI come from the germline V gene. CDR3 sequence reads: CASSRSQLRETQYF. In DNA, the CDR3 is TGTGCCAGCTCACGTTCGCAGTTGAGGGAGACCCAGTACTTC.

This clone showed up just a few times. The rearrangement links TRBV30 to TRBJ2-5; weak D call: TRBD1 (6 bases). V gave up 3 bases and J gave up 5 bases, with 19 bases separating them. Germline lookup yields CDR1 GTSNPN and CDR2 SVGIG (reference sequence). The CDR3 length is 15 residues. Written as DNA, the CDR3 is TGTGCCTGGAGCCAACAGAACAGGGCCCAGGAGACCCAGTACTTC. Translation gives CAWSQQNRAQETQYF.

V and J are TRBV4-3 and TRBJ2-1; D is possibly TRBD2 (6 bases). Trimming cost V 0 bases and J 7 bases, with 13 bases left between them. The CDR3 contains 15 residues. CDR1 and CDR2 from the germline V gene are LGHNA and YSLEER. CDR3: CASSQDRDSLNEQFF. In DNA, the CDR3 is TGCGCCAGCAGCCAAGATAGGGACTCCCTGAATGAGCAGTTCTTC.

This clone was counted a single time. This chain uses TRBV9 with TRBJ1-2; 9 nucleotides line up with TRBD1. The CDR3 runs 16 residues. The V gene's germline CDR1 is SGDLS and CDR2 YYNGEE. V gave up 0 bases and J gave up 7 bases; unmatched junction bases: 10. The CDR3 DNA follows: TGTGCCAGCAGCGTAGCTACAGGGGGACAGGGCCGTGGCTACACCTTC. It is translated as CASSVATGGQGRGYTF.

Remarks on this clone: This same CDR3 is encoded by further DNA sequences in the sample. The V call is TRBV2, the J call TRBJ1-6, with 8 bases identical to TRBD1. The germline gives CDR1 SNHLY, CDR2 FYNNEI. CDR3 length: 17 residues. The trim removed 3 bases at V and 0 bases at J, leaving 4 bases unmatched. The CDR3 DNA is TGTGCCAGCAGTGATTCAGGGGGCCGCTCCTATAATTCACCCCTCCACTTT. Residues: CASSDSGGRSYNSPLHF.

The CDR3 nucleotides read TGTGCCAGCAGTTTTATAGGGGGTCCGACCTACGAGCAGTACTTC. It is translated as CASSFIGGPTYEQYF. The gene calls are TRBV27 and TRBJ2-7, with D possibly TRBD1 on 6 matching bases. CDR1 is MNHEY, CDR2 SMNVEV, per germline (reference sequence). The CDR3 length is 15 residues. V dropped 3 bases and J dropped 2 bases, with 14 bases sitting between them.

The V and J genes are TRBV10-3 and TRBJ1-2; D may be TRBD1 (5 bases). Per the germline V gene, CDR1 is ENHRY and CDR2 is SYGVKD. V was cut by 5 bases and J by 4 bases, with 17 bases left in between. This CDR3 contains 15 residues. The CDR3 DNA follows: TGTGCCATCAGTCCAGGGTTTACATCAGGCTATGGCTACACCTTC. Translating gives CAISPGFTSGYGYTF.

This chain uses TRBV14 with TRBJ2-3; 7 bases match TRBD2. V was clipped by 0 bases and J by 6 bases; unmatched bases: 6. The CDR3 is 15 residues long. In germline, CDR1 is SGHDN, CDR2 FVKESK. The CDR3 sequence: CASSQDWTRRDTQYF. The DNA for the CDR3 is TGTGCCAGCAGCCAAGATTGGACTAGGCGGGATACGCAGTATTTT.

The V call is TRBV10-3, the J call TRBJ2-1; 11 bases match TRBD1. The CDR3 loop spans 13 amino acids. Trimming at V came to 7 bases and at J to 6 bases, leaving 2 bases not matched to a gene. Germline V gene sequence: CDR1 ENHRY, CDR2 SYGVKD. The CDR3 sequence is CAITGQGANEQFF. The CDR3 coding sequence is TGTGCCATCACTGGACAGGGGGCCAATGAGCAGTTCTTC.

This chain connects TRBV5-1 to TRBJ2-1; 14 bases fit TRBD2. This CDR3 has 18 residues. Per germline, CDR1 SGHRS and CDR2 YFSETQ. V gave up 0 bases and J gave up 7 bases; unmatched junction bases: 9. The CDR3 DNA reads as TGCGCCAGCAGCTTGGAAGGGGGACTAGCGGGGGCTCGGAATGAGCAGTTCTTC. Amino acid sequence: CASSLEGGLAGARNEQFF.

The genes are TRBV20-1 and TRBJ2-7; unclear D gene. Germline-derived CDR1 and CDR2 are DFQATT and SNEGSKA (reference sequence). The V end lost 6 bases, the J end lost 7 bases, and 10 bases lay between the germline ends. CDR3 length: 10 amino acids. The CDR3 is CSANYLEQYF. The CDR3 DNA sequence: TGCAGTGCCAACTACTTGGAGCAGTACTTC.

The chain couples TRBV7-2 to TRBJ1-1, with D maybe TRBD1 (6 bases). V was trimmed by 5 bases and J by 1 base, leaving 11 bases between them. Germline lookup yields CDR1 SGHTA and CDR2 FQGNSA. The CDR3 extends over 14 amino acids. The CDR3 DNA sequence: TGTGCCAGCAGCCTTGGGACAACGAACACTGAAGCTTTCTTT. Protein: CASSLGTTNTEAFF.

V usage is TRBV13 and J usage is TRBJ2-3; 10 bases align to TRBD2. Germline trimming cut 5 bases from V and 0 bases from J; bases unmatched to any gene: 11. The CDR3 contains 18 residues. Germline V gene sequence: CDR1 PRHDT, CDR2 FYEKMQ (reference sequence). The CDR3 loop reads CASSRKTSGRSSTDTQYF. The CDR3 DNA follows: TGTGCCAGCAGCCGAAAGACTAGCGGGCGATCTAGCACAGATACGCAGTATTTT.

The V and J genes are TRBV29-1 and TRBJ1-3; D is unresolved. V lost 8 bases to trimming and J lost 0 bases, with 14 bases between them. CDR3 size: 14 residues. Germline loops: CDR1 SQVTM, CDR2 ANQGSEA. This chain's CDR3 is CSTSRALSGNTIYF. The CDR3 DNA reads TGCAGCACTAGTAGGGCCCTCTCTGGAAACACCATATATTTT.

This clone was counted between two and nine times. The rearrangement uses TRBV6-1 and TRBJ2-2; D might be TRBD2 (7 bases). Deletions cut 4 bases from V and 4 bases from J, with 13 bases between. There are 15 residues in the CDR3. From germline, CDR1 is MNHNS and CDR2 SASEGT. The CDR3 region is CASSVERGGTGELFF. In DNA form, the CDR3 reads TGTGCCAGCAGTGTCGAAAGGGGGGGCACCGGGGAGCTGTTTTTT.

The chain recombines TRBV4-2 with TRBJ2-3; perhaps TRBD2 as D (7 bases). Trimming took 0 bases from V and 5 from J, leaving 15 bases between them. The CDR3 covers 16 residues. Germline values: CDR1 LGHNA, CDR2 YNFKEQ. The CDR3 protein is CASSQESRGGEDTQYF. CDR3 nucleotide sequence: TGTGCCAGCAGCCAAGAATCTAGGGGGGGCGAAGATACGCAGTATTTT.

A single count supports this clone. The J gene is TRBJ2-1, the V gene TRBV7-3; 8 positions match TRBD1. V lost 5 bases to trimming and J lost 7 bases; unmatched junction nucleotides: 7. CDR3 length: 14 residues. Looked up from germline, CDR1 is SGHTA and CDR2 is FQGTGA. DNA of the CDR3: TGTGCCAGCAGCGCCGGGGACAGGTCAAATGAGCAGTTCTTC. Translated: CASSAGDRSNEQFF.

The CDR3 sequence is CASSFAGNNQPQHF. The CDR3, as DNA: TGTGCCAGCAGCTTTGCAGGGAACAATCAGCCCCAGCATTTT. The chain carries TRBV7-9 and TRBJ1-5, with a tentative D call TRBD1 (5 bases). The ends were cut back, 3 bases at V and 3 bases at J, with 9 bases in the middle. Germline lookup yields CDR1 SEHNR and CDR2 FQNEAQ (reference sequence). CDR3 size: 14 residues.

J is TRBJ2-7 and V is TRBV7-9; the D gene is possibly TRBD1 (5 bases). Germline CDR1 reads SEHNR; CDR2 reads FQNEAQ (reference sequence). The CDR3 has 13 residues. Trimming took 5 bases from V and 0 from J, leaving 8 bases between them. CDR3 nucleotide sequence: TGTGCCAGCAGCCGGACAACCTCCTACGAGCAGTACTTC. Residues: CASSRTTSYEQYF.

This clone was picked up a small number of times. The chain employs TRBV28 and TRBJ1-1; maybe TRBD1 (6 bases). CDR1 is MDHEN and CDR2 is SYDVKM in the germline V gene. The CDR3 totals 15 residues. V lost 6 bases, J lost 5 bases, and 19 bases lay in between. The CDR3 coding sequence is TGTGCCAGCAGCCTCGGGGGGGGCGCAGGTACTGAAGCTTTCTTT. Amino acids: CASSLGGGAGTEAFF.

This clone was found once. V is TRBV4-3 and J is TRBJ2-7; D is possibly TRBD2 (6 bases). V lost 1 base, J lost 4 bases, and 8 bases lay in between. The V gene's germline CDR1 is LGHNA and CDR2 YSLEER. The CDR3 consists of 13 residues. CDR3 sequence reads: CASSQARGYEQYF. CDR3 bases: TGCGCCAGCAGCCAAGCCCGGGGGTACGAGCAGTACTTC.

The CDR3 sequence is CASSVGGTGGINEQFF. CDR3 sequence (DNA): TGTGCCAGCAGCGTGGGGGGGACAGGGGGTATTAATGAGCAGTTCTTC. This rearrangement joins TRBV9 to TRBJ2-1; the match to TRBD1 covers 11 bases. Germline CDR1 and CDR2: SGDLS and YYNGEE. The CDR3 length is 16 residues. Trimming at V came to 2 bases and at J to 7 bases, leaving 8 bases not matched to a gene.

J is TRBJ1-2 and V is TRBV28; D may be TRBD1 (6 bases). V gave up 7 bases and J gave up 4 bases, with 16 bases separating them. The germline V gene has CDR1 MDHEN and CDR2 SYDVKM. This CDR3 comprises 14 residues. In DNA form, the CDR3 reads TGTGCCAGCACCATCGCCGACAGGAGCTATGGCTACACCTTC. Translation: CASTIADRSYGYTF.

This chain connects TRBV2 to TRBJ1-6, with 9 bases identical to TRBD1. Germline V lookup: CDR1 SNHLY, CDR2 FYNNEI. V gave up 5 bases and J gave up 9 bases; unmatched junction bases: 11. The CDR3 is 16 residues long. In nucleotides, the CDR3 is TGTGCCAGCAGTACCACACAGGGGGCCGGAGGTTCACCCCTCCACTTT. This gives the protein CASSTTQGAGGSPLHF.

The V call is TRBV30, the J call TRBJ2-1, with 14 bases that match TRBD2. There are 16 residues in the CDR3. After removal of 1 base from V and 8 bases from J, the junction contained 7 bases not matched to a gene. Germline V gene sequence: CDR1 GTSNPN, CDR2 SVGIG (reference sequence). The CDR3, as DNA: TGTGCCTGGAGTGGTTTCGAGACTAGCGGGAGGGATGAGCAGTTCTTC. Translating it yields CAWSGFETSGRDEQFF.

This chain uses TRBV29-1 with TRBJ2-2; TRBD2 might be the D (6 bases). The V end lost 5 bases, the J end lost 4 bases, and 11 bases lay between the germline ends. CDR3 length: 13 amino acids. Looked up from germline, CDR1 is SQVTM and CDR2 is ANQGSEA. As DNA, the CDR3 is TGCAGCGTTCGGGGGTTGGGCACCGGGGAGCTGTTTTTT. Amino acid sequence: CSVRGLGTGELFF.

Only a few counts were recorded for this clone. The chain's CDR3 is CASSKTAGGGYTF. Written as DNA, the CDR3 is TGTGCCAGCAGTAAGACGGCCGGAGGTGGCTACACCTTC. V and J are TRBV11-2 and TRBJ1-2; no reliable D call. The CDR3 contains 13 residues. Germline values: CDR1 SGHAT, CDR2 FQNNGV. The germline V and J ends were trimmed by 6 bases and 7 bases, with 15 bases remaining between them. The whole variable domain, filled in from reference TRBV11-2 and TRBJ1-2, reads EAGVAQSPRYKIIEKRQSVAFWCNPISGHATLYWYQQILGQGPKLLIQFQNNGVVDDSQLPKDRFSAERLKGVDSTLKIQPAKLEDSAVYLCASSKTAGGGYTFGSGTRLTVV.

V is TRBV27 and J is TRBJ2-7; TRBD1 matches at 9 bases. CDR3 size: 14 residues. Losses at the gene ends were 7 bases for V and 1 base for J; bases not matched to a gene: 5. Germline CDR1 reads MNHEY; CDR2 reads SMNVEV (reference sequence). The CDR3 coding sequence is TGTGCCAGCAACGCCGGGACAGGGTCCTACGAGCAGTACTTC. It translates to CASNAGTGSYEQYF.

The table lists this clone with a count of one. This chain's CDR3 is CASSLSLAPDTQYF. The CDR3 DNA is TGTGCCAGCAGCTTGTCCCTAGCCCCAGATACGCAGTATTTT. The rearrangement uses TRBV7-9 and TRBJ2-3; the D gene is possibly TRBD2 (5 bases). Germline V gives CDR1 SEHNR, CDR2 FQNEAQ (reference sequence). This CDR3 contains 14 residues. With 3 bases removed from V and 4 bases from J, the gap between germline ends came to 11 bases.

The chain couples TRBV28 to TRBJ1-4; a possible D gene is TRBD1 (6 bases). With 3 bases removed from V and 8 bases from J, the gap between germline ends came to 19 bases. CDR1 is MDHEN and CDR2 is SYDVKM in the germline V gene. The CDR3 is 16 amino acids. The CDR3 bases are TGTGCCAGCAGTTTTTGGGACATTTCGAGCCAAGAAAAACTGTTTTTT. It translates to CASSFWDISSQEKLFF.

V is TRBV7-9 and J is TRBJ1-2; 10 bases are shared with TRBD1. Germline CDR1 SEHNR, CDR2 FQNEAQ (reference sequence). The CDR3 has 13 amino acids. Germline trimming cut 5 bases from V and 6 bases from J; bases unmatched to any gene: 3. The DNA for the CDR3 is TGTGCCAGCAGCCAGACAGGGGGCCATGGCTACACCTTC. Protein sequence: CASSQTGGHGYTF.